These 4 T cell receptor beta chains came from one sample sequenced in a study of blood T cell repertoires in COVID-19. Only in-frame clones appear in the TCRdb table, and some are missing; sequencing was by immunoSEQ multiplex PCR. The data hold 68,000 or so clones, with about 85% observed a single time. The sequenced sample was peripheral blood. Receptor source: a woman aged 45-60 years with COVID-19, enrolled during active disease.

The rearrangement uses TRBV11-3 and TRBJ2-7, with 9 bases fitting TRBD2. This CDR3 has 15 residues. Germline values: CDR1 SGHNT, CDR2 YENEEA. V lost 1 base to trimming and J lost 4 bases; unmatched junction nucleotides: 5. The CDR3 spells CASSLGAGLAYEQYF. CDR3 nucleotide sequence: TGTGCCAGCAGCTTAGGGGCGGGACTAGCATACGAGCAGTACTTC.

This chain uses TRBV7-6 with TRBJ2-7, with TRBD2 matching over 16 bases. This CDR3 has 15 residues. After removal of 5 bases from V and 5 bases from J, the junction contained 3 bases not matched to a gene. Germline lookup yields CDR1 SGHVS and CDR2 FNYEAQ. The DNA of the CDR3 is TGTGCCAGCAGCGGGACTAGCGGGAGGGCCGACGAGCAGTACTTC. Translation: CASSGTSGRADEQYF. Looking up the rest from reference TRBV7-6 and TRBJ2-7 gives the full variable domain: GAGVSQSPRYKVTKRGQDVALRCDPISGHVSLYWYRQALGQGPEFLTYFNYEAQQDKSGLPNDRFSAERPEGSISTLTIQRTEQRDSAMYRCASSGTSGRADEQYFGPGTRLTVT.

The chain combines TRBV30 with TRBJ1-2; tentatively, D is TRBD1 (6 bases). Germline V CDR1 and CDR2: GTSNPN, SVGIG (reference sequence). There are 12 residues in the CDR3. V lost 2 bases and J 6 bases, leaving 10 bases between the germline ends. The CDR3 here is CAWSPQGNGYTF. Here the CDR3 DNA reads TGTGCCTGGAGTCCTCAGGGGAATGGCTACACCTTC.

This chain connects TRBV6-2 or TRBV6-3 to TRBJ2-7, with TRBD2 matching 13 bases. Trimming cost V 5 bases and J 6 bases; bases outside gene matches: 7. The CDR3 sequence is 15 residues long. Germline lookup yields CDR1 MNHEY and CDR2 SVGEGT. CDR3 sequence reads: CASSRTSGGPGEQYF. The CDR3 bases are TGTGCCAGCAGTCGGACTAGCGGGGGCCCAGGCGAGCAGTACTTC.